Sequencing of this T cell receptor (beta chain) was carried out in a study of Graves' ophthalmopathy and Graves' hyperthyroidism. Study findings and constraints: Blood samples also showed most expanded thyroid clonotypes exceeding 0.001 frequency. Prediction of ophthalmopathy progression reached over 65% sensitivity and nearly 75% specificity.

CDR3 regions of TCR beta were amplified from RNA transcripts. A first-round RT-PCR used HTBI primers, followed by a second-round multiplex PCR. TCRdb re-analysed the multiplex PCR reads in MiXCR, keeping a single row per CDR3 protein. Of some 160,000 distinct CDR3 sequences in the sample, just under 40% were seen once. Germline V gene data show CDR1 as MNHEY and CDR2 as SVGEGT. The V and J ends lost 9 bases and 3 bases respectively, with 21 bases between them. This CDR3 spans 15 amino acids. This clonotype has more than one count but fewer than ten. What it binds is unknown. Moderate-to-severe activity, CAS at least 3, NOSPECS at least 4 and duration under 3 months characterized donors with ophthalmopathy. The diagnosis was founded upon clinical symptoms, serum thyroxine, TRAb, thyroid ultrasound and orbital computed tomography.

Source material: peripheral blood. The chain recombines TRBV6-2 or TRBV6-3 with TRBJ2-7; weak D call: TRBD2 (5 bases). The clonotype was recovered from a man younger than 45 with Graves' ophthalmopathy. This CDR3 reads CASYSSLDGDYEQYF. As DNA, the CDR3 is TGTGCCAGTTACTCATCGTTGGACGGGGACTACGAGCAGTACTTC.